A single sample gave rise to the 24 T cell receptor beta chains below, sequenced in a study of human T cells and chemical hapten exposure. Time point here: patch test 2, 6 weeks after DPC sensitization. The treatment is: therapeutic diphenylcyclopropenone sensitization with weekly scalp DPC. From the RACE reads, TCRdb called clonotypes with MiXCR, one entry per CDR3 protein. This sample has 35,000 to 45,000 distinct CDR3 sequences, with around 9% found just once. The sample in question was whole blood, obtained in connection with sensitization to the hapten diphenylcyclopropenone (DPC). The source of these receptors is a woman aged 40 to 49 with alopecia areata. Some clones in this sample may be carry-over from other donors' samples.

This clonotype was detected ten times or more. CDR3 region: CASSPNSANEQYF. CDR3 DNA: TGTGCCAGCAGCCCCAACAGTGCCAACGAGCAGTACTTC. This chain joins TRBV11-2 and TRBJ2-7; D gene unclear. The V end was cut by 5 bases, the J end by 5 bases, with 13 bases between. Germline loops: CDR1 SGHAT, CDR2 FQNNGV. This CDR3 region has 13 residues.

The table lists this clonotype with many counts. The CDR3 bases are TGTGCCAGCAGCCATACCCCGGGGGGGCTGGAGACCCAGTACTTC. Translated, it gives CASSHTPGGLETQYF. This chain links TRBV6-6 with TRBJ2-5; 8 bases match TRBD2. The CDR3 length is 15 residues. CDR1 MNHNY and CDR2 SVGAGI come from the germline V gene (reference sequence). After removal of 6 bases from V and 5 bases from J, the junction contained 11 bases not matched to a gene.

The DNA for the CDR3 is TGTGCCAGCAGCTTCACTAGCGGGGGTTTTAATGAGCAGTTCTTC. Protein sequence: CASSFTSGGFNEQFF. The gene calls are TRBV7-2 and TRBJ2-1; 11 bases match TRBD2. The CDR3 spans 15 residues. Trimming took 3 bases from V and 7 from J; bases not matched to a gene: 5. Germline-derived CDR1 and CDR2 are SGHTA and FQGNSA.

The chain joins TRBV24-1 to TRBJ2-2; 9 bases agree with TRBD1. J lost 5 bases, V lost 4 bases, and 1 base had no gene match. Germline CDR1 is KGHDR and CDR2 is SFDVKD. CDR3 length: 14 residues. CDR3 nucleotide sequence: TGTGCCACCAGTGAGACAGGGGGGACCGGGGAGCTGTTTTTT. Protein: CATSETGGTGELFF.

This clonotype was picked up many times. This chain uses TRBV20-1 with TRBJ2-3, with D uncertain. This CDR3 comprises 15 residues. With 3 bases removed from V and 3 bases from J, the gap between germline ends came to 16 bases. Germline lookup yields CDR1 DFQATT and CDR2 SNEGSKA (reference sequence). The CDR3 is CSARMDLPRTDTQYF. CDR3 DNA: TGCAGTGCTAGGATGGACCTACCCCGGACAGATACGCAGTATTTT.

This clonotype was seen just once. Possible read error: a much larger clone is one base away. V usage is TRBV3-1 and J usage is TRBJ1-1; possibly TRBD1 for D (6 bases). Germline CDR1 LGHDT, CDR2 YNNKEL (reference sequence). Trimming stripped 5 bases from V and 7 bases from J, with 17 bases between. CDR3 length equals 14 residues. The CDR3 sequence: CASSAQGSLNEAFF. CDR3 nucleotides: TGTGCCAGCAGCGCCCAGGGGTCACTCAATGAAGCTTTCTTT.

This clonotype was seen at least ten times. V usage is TRBV3-1 and J usage is TRBJ1-5; maybe TRBD1 (5 bases). V was cut by 4 bases and J by 7 bases, with 14 bases left in between. The CDR3 is 14 amino acids. The V gene's germline CDR1 is LGHDT and CDR2 YNNKEL (reference sequence). The CDR3 bases are TGTGCCAGCAGCCTATCCAGGGTGAGACAGCCCCAGCATTTT. Its protein is CASSLSRVRQPQHF.

This clonotype was seen ten or more times. The rearrangement links TRBV29-1 to TRBJ2-7; 7 bases line up with TRBD1. The CDR3 consists of 12 residues. Germline V gene sequence: CDR1 SQVTM, CDR2 ANQGSEA. The J segment lost 1 base and the V segment lost 4 bases, leaving 1 base of the junction unmatched. This CDR3 reads CSVGQGSYEQYF. The CDR3 bases are TGCAGCGTTGGACAGGGATCCTACGAGCAGTACTTC.

This clonotype was picked up a small number of times. The chain employs TRBV11-1 and TRBJ2-5; 9 bases map to TRBD2. In germline, CDR1 is SGHAT, CDR2 FQDESV (reference sequence). V was pared by 1 base and J by 3 bases, with 6 bases of the junction left unmatched. The CDR3 runs 16 residues. CDR3 in DNA: TGTGCCAGCAGCTTAGGACTAGCGGCCCGCAAAGAGACCCAGTACTTC. Its translation: CASSLGLAARKETQYF. The entire variable domain, with the rest obtained from reference TRBV11-1 and TRBJ2-5, is as follows: EAEVAQSPRYKITEKSQAVAFWCDPISGHATLYWYRQILGQGPELLVQFQDESVVDDSQLPKDRFSAERLKGVDSTLKIQPAELGDSAMYLCASSLGLAARKETQYFGPGTRLLVL.

The table lists this clonotype with many counts. CDR3 in amino acids: CASSLAGQGRLVTF. Written as DNA, the CDR3 is TGTGCCAGCAGCTTGGCAGGACAGGGAAGATTGGTCACCTTC. The chain has TRBV11-1 and TRBJ1-2; 8 nucleotides match TRBD1. The J segment lost 13 bases and the V segment lost 3 bases, leaving 13 bases of the junction unmatched. CDR3 length: 14 residues. The germline gives CDR1 SGHAT, CDR2 FQDESV (reference sequence).

The sample holds a few counts of this clonotype. This chain joins TRBV10-3 and TRBJ2-3; D is perhaps TRBD1 (6 bases). This CDR3 has 14 amino acids. CDR1 and CDR2 from the germline V gene are ENHRY and SYGVKD. V lost 6 bases and J 0 bases, leaving 10 bases between the germline ends. The CDR3 loop reads CAIRTGFSTDTQYF. CDR3 nucleotide sequence: TGTGCCATCAGGACAGGATTCAGCACAGATACGCAGTATTTT.

This clonotype came up many times. The CDR3 coding sequence is TGCAGCGTTCAAGGGGGCAACATGGCCCTCAACTATGGCTACACCTTC. It encodes CSVQGGNMALNYGYTF. The gene calls are TRBV29-1 and TRBJ1-2; the match to TRBD1 covers 7 bases. J gave up 2 bases and V 5 bases, and 14 bases lay outside the gene matches. This CDR3 has 16 amino acids. CDR1 and CDR2 from the germline V gene are SQVTM and ANQGSEA.

This clonotype was recorded many times. The gene calls are TRBV6-2 or TRBV6-3 and TRBJ2-1, with 7 bases matching TRBD2. The CDR3 covers 14 residues. Germline values: CDR1 MNHEY, CDR2 SVGEGT. The J segment lost 6 bases and the V segment lost 2 bases, leaving 4 bases of the junction unmatched. This CDR3 reads CASSYQRDFNEQFF. The CDR3 DNA sequence: TGTGCCAGCAGTTACCAGCGGGACTTCAATGAGCAGTTCTTC.

This clonotype was observed at least ten times. The V gene is TRBV4-1, the J gene TRBJ1-1, with D maybe TRBD1 (5 bases). The germline gives CDR1 MGHRA, CDR2 YSYEKL. Trimming removed 1 base from V and 1 base from J, with 7 bases in between. The CDR3 totals 14 residues. The CDR3 protein is CASSQGQPNTEAFF. The CDR3 coding sequence is TGCGCCAGCAGCCAAGGACAGCCGAACACTGAAGCTTTCTTT.

This clonotype was counted many times. V is TRBV12-3 or TRBV12-4 and J is TRBJ1-2; 7 bases are shared with TRBD1. The CDR3 covers 17 residues. V shed 5 bases, J shed 1 base, and the junction held 13 bases outside the gene matches. The CDR3 DNA sequence: TGTGCCAGCAGTACACAACTCCGGGACAGAGATAACTATGGCTACACCTTC. This sequence encodes CASSTQLRDRDNYGYTF.

This clonotype was counted between two and nine times. This sequence joins TRBV6-5 and TRBJ1-1; D uncertain. Germline values: CDR1 MNHEY, CDR2 SVGAGI. The CDR3 contains 15 residues. The V end was cut by 0 bases, the J end by 8 bases, with 16 bases between. The CDR3: CASSYSNVQVYEAFF. DNA for the CDR3: TGTGCCAGCAGTTACTCAAACGTTCAAGTTTACGAAGCTTTCTTT.

The chain couples TRBV6-5 to TRBJ1-1; 10 nucleotides align to TRBD1. Germline lookup yields CDR1 MNHEY and CDR2 SVGAGI. The ends lost 6 bases at V and 8 bases at J; junction bases unmatched: 6. This CDR3 is 13 amino acids long. Here the CDR3 DNA reads TGTGCCAGCAGCCCGGACAGGGGGGAAGAAGCTTTCTTT. Translation gives CASSPDRGEEAFF.

This clonotype was counted many times. CDR3 coding DNA: TGTGCCGGATTAACCACCGGTTACGAGCAGTACTTC. Its protein product is CAGLTTGYEQYF. The genes are TRBV30 and TRBJ2-7; D is unclear. V was shortened by 8 bases and J by 4 bases, with 15 bases between the two germline ends. Germline values: CDR1 GTSNPN, CDR2 SVGIG (reference sequence). The CDR3 covers 12 residues. Full variable domain (remainder filled in from reference TRBV30 and TRBJ2-7): SQTIHQWPATLVQPVGSPLSLECTVEGTSNPNLYWYRQAAGRGLQLLFYSVGIGQISSEVPQNLSASRPQDRQFILSSKKLLLSDSGFYLCAGLTTGYEQYFGPGTRLTVT.

Ten or more counts support this clonotype. The rearrangement uses TRBV29-1 and TRBJ2-2; D is ambiguous. The CDR3 totals 13 residues. With 8 bases removed from V and 0 bases from J, the gap between germline ends came to 10 bases. The V gene's germline CDR1 is SQVTM and CDR2 ANQGSEA. Here the CDR3 DNA reads TGCAGCCAACAGAGAGCGAACACCGGGGAGCTGTTTTTT. Its translation is CSQQRANTGELFF.

This clonotype has a count of ten or more. The chain carries TRBV29-1 and TRBJ1-1; D is possibly TRBD1 (5 bases). This CDR3 is built from 15 residues. V dropped 0 bases and J dropped 1 base, with 12 bases sitting between them. Germline V lookup: CDR1 SQVTM, CDR2 ANQGSEA. The CDR3 loop is CSVEDVAGSNTEAFF. For the CDR3, the DNA is TGCAGCGTTGAAGATGTCGCAGGGTCGAACACTGAAGCTTTCTTT.

This clonotype appeared a few times. V gene TRBV24-1 combines with J gene TRBJ2-3; 7 bases match TRBD2. Germline loops: CDR1 KGHDR, CDR2 SFDVKD. J was trimmed by 2 bases and V by 0 bases; bases with no gene match: 1. The CDR3 totals 15 residues. The CDR3 region is CATSDLAGDTDTQYF. CDR3 nucleotide sequence: TGTGCCACCAGTGATTTGGCGGGGGACACAGATACGCAGTATTTT.

In this sample, this clonotype turned up many times. The J gene is TRBJ1-1, the V gene TRBV4-2; D not certain. Trimming shortened V by 3 bases and J by 3 bases, and 5 bases separated the two germline ends. The CDR3 has 12 residues. Germline CDR1 LGHNA, CDR2 YNFKEQ. This CDR3 reads CASSHIDTEAFF. CDR3 in DNA: TGTGCCAGCAGCCACATAGACACTGAAGCTTTCTTT.

The table lists this clonotype with many counts. The rearrangement uses TRBV6-6 and TRBJ2-7; 10 bases fit TRBD2. This CDR3 comprises 16 residues. Germline V gene lookup returns CDR1 MNHNY and CDR2 SVGAGI (reference sequence). With V trimmed by 6 bases and J by 3 bases, 11 bases remained unmatched. For the CDR3, the DNA is TGTGCCAGCAGACCCGGGACTAGCGTTCGGGTCTACGAGCAGTACTTC. Amino acids: CASRPGTSVRVYEQYF.

The sample holds many counts of this clonotype. CDR3 DNA: TGTGCCAGCAGCCAGGGGACTAGCGGTCCCACAGATACGCAGTATTTT. Its translation: CASSQGTSGPTDTQYF. The V call is TRBV3-1, the J call TRBJ2-3; 11 nucleotides line up with TRBD2. The CDR3 has 16 residues. Germline lookup yields CDR1 LGHDT and CDR2 YNNKEL (reference sequence). Trimming cost V 3 bases and J 2 bases; bases outside gene matches: 4.